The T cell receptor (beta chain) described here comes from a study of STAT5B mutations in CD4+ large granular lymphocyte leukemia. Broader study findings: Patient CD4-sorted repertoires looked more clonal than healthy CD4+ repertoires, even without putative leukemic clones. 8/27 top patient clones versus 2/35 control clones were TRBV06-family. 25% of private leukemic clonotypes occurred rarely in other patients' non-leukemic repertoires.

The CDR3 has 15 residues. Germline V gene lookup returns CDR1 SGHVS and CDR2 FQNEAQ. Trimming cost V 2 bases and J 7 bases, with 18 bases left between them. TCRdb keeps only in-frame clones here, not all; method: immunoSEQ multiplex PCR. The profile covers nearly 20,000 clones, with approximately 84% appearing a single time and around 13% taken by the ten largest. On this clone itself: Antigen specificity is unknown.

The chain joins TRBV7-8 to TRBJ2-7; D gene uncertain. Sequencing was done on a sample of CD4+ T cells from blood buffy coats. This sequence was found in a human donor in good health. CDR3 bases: TGTGCCAGCAGCTTACGCGAGAGACTGCATGTAGAGCAGTACTTC. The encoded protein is CASSLRERLHVEQYF.